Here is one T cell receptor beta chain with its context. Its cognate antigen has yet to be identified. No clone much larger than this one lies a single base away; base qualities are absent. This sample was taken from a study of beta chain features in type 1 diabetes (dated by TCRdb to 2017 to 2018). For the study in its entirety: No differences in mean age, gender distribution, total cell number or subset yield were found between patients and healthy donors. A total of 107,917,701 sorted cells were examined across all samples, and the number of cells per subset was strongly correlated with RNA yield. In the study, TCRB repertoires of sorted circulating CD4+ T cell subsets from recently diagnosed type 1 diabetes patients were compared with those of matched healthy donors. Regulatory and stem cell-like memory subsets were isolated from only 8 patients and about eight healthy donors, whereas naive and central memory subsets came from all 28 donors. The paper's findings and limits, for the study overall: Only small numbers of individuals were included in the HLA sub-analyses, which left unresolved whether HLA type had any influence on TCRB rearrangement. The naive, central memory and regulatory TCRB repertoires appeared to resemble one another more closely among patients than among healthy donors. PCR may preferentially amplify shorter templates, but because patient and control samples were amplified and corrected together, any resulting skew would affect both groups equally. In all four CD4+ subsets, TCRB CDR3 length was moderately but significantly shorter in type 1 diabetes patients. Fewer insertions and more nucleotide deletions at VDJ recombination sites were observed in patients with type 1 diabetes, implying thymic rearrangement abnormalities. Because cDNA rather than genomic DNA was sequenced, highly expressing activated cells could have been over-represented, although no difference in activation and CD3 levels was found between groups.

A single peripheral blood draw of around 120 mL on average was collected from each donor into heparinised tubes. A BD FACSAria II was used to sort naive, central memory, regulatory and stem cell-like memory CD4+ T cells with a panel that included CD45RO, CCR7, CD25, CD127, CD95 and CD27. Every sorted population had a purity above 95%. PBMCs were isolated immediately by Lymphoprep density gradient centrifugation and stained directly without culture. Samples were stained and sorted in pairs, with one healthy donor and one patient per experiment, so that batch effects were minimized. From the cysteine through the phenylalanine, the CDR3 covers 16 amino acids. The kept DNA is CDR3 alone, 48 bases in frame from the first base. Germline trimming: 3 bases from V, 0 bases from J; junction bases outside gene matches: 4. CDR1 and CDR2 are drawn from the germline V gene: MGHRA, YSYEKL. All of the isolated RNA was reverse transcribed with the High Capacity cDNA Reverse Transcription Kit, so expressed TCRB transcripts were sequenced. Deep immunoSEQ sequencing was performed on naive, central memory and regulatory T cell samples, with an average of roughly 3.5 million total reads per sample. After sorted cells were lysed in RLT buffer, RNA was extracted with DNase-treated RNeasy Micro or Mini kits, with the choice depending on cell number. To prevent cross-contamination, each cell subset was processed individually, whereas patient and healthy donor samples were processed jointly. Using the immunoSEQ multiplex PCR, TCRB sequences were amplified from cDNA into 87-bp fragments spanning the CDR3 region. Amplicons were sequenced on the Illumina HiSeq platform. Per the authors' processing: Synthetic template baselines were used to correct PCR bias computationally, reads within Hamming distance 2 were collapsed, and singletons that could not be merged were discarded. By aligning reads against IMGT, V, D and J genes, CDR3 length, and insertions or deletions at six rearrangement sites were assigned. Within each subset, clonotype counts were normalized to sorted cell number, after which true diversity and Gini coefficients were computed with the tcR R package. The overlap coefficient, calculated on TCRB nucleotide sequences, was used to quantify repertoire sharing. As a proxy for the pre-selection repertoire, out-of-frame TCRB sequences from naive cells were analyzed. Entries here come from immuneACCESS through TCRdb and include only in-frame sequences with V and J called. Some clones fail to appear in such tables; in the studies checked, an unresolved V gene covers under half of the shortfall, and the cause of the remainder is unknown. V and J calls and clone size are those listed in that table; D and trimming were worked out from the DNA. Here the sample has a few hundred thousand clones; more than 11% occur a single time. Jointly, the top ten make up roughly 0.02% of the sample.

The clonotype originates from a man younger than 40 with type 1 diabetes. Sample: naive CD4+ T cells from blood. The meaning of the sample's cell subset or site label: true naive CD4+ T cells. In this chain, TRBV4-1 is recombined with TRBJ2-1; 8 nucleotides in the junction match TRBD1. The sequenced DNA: TGCGCCAGCAGCCATTTAGACAGGGGCTCCTACAATGAGCAGTTCTTC. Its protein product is CASSHLDRGSYNEQFF.